This is a list of T cell receptor beta chains from one sample in a study of blood T cell repertoires in COVID-19. The data were produced by immunoSEQ multiplex PCR, yet TCRdb's version contains in-frame clones alone and is incomplete. The sample contains roughly 700,000 clones, 85% to 90% of which appear only once. What was sequenced was peripheral blood. The source of these receptors is a woman younger than 30 with acute or convalescent COVID-19. Each CDR3 is given with its conserved first and last residue. The D gene is left open where the match is weak. Rows may omit the clone size; those that give it use once, few, many or a size class.

-	TRBV6-5	TRBJ2-2	TRBD1	TGTGCCAGCAGCCTCGACAGGGGAGAGCTGTTTTTT	CASSLDRGELFF
-	TRBV5-1	TRBJ2-1	TRBD1	TGCGCCAGCAGACGATCCGGGACAGGGGGCCACAATGAGCAGTTCTTC	CASRRSGTGGHNEQFF
-	TRBV3-1/TRBV3-2	TRBJ1-2	TRBD1	TGTGCCAGCAGCCAAGGGACAGGGCATAGCTCGGTTTTTGGCTACACCTTC	CASSQGTGHSSVFGYTF
once	TRBV7-9	TRBJ1-2	TRBD1	TGTGCCAGCAGCTTTTCGGGACAGGGAGGAGATGGCTACACCTTC	CASSFSGQGGDGYTF
-	TRBV4-3	TRBJ2-5	TRBD1	TGCGCCAGCAGCCGGGGCATGGGACAGACTAATCAAGAGACCCAGTACTTC	CASSRGMGQTNQETQYF
once	TRBV5-5	TRBJ1-4	-	TGTGCCAGCAGCTTGGGTGGGTGGCAGGGAGGAAGAACTAATGAAAAACTGTTTTTT	CASSLGGWQGGRTNEKLFF
-	TRBV29-1	TRBJ1-2	TRBD1	TGCAGCGTCGCCACAGGGGGCAAGTATGGCTACACCTTC	CSVATGGKYGYTF
once	TRBV6-2/TRBV6-3	TRBJ1-5	TRBD1	TGTGCCAGCAGTACAGGGGTAGGAGGGCCCCAGCATTTT	CASSTGVGGPQHF
-	TRBV9	TRBJ1-4	-	TGTGCCAGCAGCGTAGGGCAGGGATCAAATGAAAAACTGTTTTTT	CASSVGQGSNEKLFF
few	TRBV7-9	TRBJ1-1	TRBD1	TGTGCCAGCAGCCCAACAGGGGAGGCTTTCTTT	CASSPTGEAFF
-	TRBV19	TRBJ1-1	-	TGTGCCAGTAGATCACCGGGACTCATGAACACTGAAGCTTTCTTT	CASRSPGLMNTEAFF
-	TRBV2	TRBJ1-1	TRBD1	TGTGCCAGCAGAGTTGACAGGGGATGGACTGAAGCTTTCTTT	CASRVDRGWTEAFF
-	TRBV7-9	TRBJ1-4	TRBD1	TGTGCCAGCAGCTTAGGGACAGGGGAGGAAACTAATGAAAAACTGTTTTTT	CASSLGTGEETNEKLFF
-	TRBV5-1	TRBJ2-2	-	TGCGCCAGCAGCTTGGTGCCGGGTGCCGGGGAGCTGTTTTTT	CASSLVPGAGELFF
-	TRBV3-1/TRBV3-2	TRBJ1-2	-	TGTGCCAGCAGCCAGGCAGACAGTAATGGCTACACCTTC	CASSQADSNGYTF
-	TRBV14	TRBJ1-6	TRBD1	TGTGCCAGCAGCCAAGGGACAGGGGGACCGTCACCCCTCCACTTT	CASSQGTGGPSPLHF
-	TRBV2	TRBJ1-1	TRBD1	TGTGCCAGCAGGAACGACAGGGGCGTCAGGACTGAAGCTTTCTTT	CASRNDRGVRTEAFF
-	TRBV24-1	TRBJ2-7	-	TGTGCCACCAGTGATACCGGACCGATAGGGGGGCAGTACTTC	CATSDTGPIGGQYF
-	TRBV7-3	TRBJ2-3	-	TGTGCCAGCAGCTTGGACGGACCCACGGGAATTACAGATACGCAGTATTTT	CASSLDGPTGITDTQYF
-	TRBV29-1	TRBJ1-1	-	TGCAGCGACGGTAGGGGTACTTTCTTT	CSDGRGTFF
-	TRBV12-3/TRBV12-4	TRBJ2-5	-	TGTGCCAGCAGTTTCAGGGCGTCGGAGACCCAGTACTTC	CASSFRASETQYF
-	TRBV6-5	TRBJ1-3	-	TGTGCCAGCAGCTCCGGGACACTGCTGGGAAACACCATATATTTT	CASSSGTLLGNTIYF
once	TRBV7-2	TRBJ2-3	-	TGTGCCAGCAGCTGGGGGGGGGCTGGAGATACGCAGTATTTT	CASSWGGAGDTQYF
-	TRBV25-1	TRBJ2-4	TRBD2	TGTGCCAGCAGTGAAGCGGCCGGGGGGAACATTCAGTACTTC	CASSEAAGGNIQYF
-	TRBV28	TRBJ1-5	TRBD1	TGTGCCAGCAGTGGGACAGGGGCGGGTGGTGGAGGCAAACCCCAGCATTTT	CASSGTGAGGGGKPQHF
-	TRBV6-5	TRBJ2-7	-	TGTGCCAGCAGCGGGAAAAACCGCGGTTACGAGCAGTACTTC	CASSGKNRGYEQYF
-	TRBV7-2	TRBJ2-7	-	TGTGCCAGCAGTCGTCGGGGGGCGCTAGACGAGCAGTACTTC	CASSRRGALDEQYF
-	TRBV4-1	TRBJ1-5	-	TGCGCCAGCAGCCAAGATACAGGGCGCGGTCAGCCCCAGCATTTT	CASSQDTGRGQPQHF